These 24 T cell receptor beta chains share one sample of origin, sequenced in a study of cytomegalovirus exposure and HLA in healthy donors. Libraries were prepared by immunoSEQ multiplex PCR; TCRdb keeps only in-frame clonotypes and omits some of them. Among approximately 70,000 clones listed, about 95% were seen once. Sequencing was performed on PBMCs. Receptor source: a woman aged 18-29 years in good health and CMV-seronegative.

This chain links TRBV14 with TRBJ1-2, with TRBD1 matching over 10 bases. CDR1 is SGHDN and CDR2 is FVKESK in the germline V gene. This CDR3 spans 19 amino acids. The V segment lost 4 bases and the J segment 6 bases; nucleotides outside the gene matches: 20. The CDR3 DNA reads TGTGCCAGCAGCCCTCTCCCATGGGGGACAGGGGAAACCTTCGATGGCTACACCTTC. It specifies CASSPLPWGTGETFDGYTF.

The rearrangement uses TRBV30 and TRBJ2-1; 11 bases fit TRBD2. The germline V gene encodes CDR1 GTSNPN and CDR2 SVGIG (reference sequence). The ends lost 2 bases at V and 9 bases at J; junction bases unmatched: 6. There are 14 residues in the CDR3. The CDR3 nucleotides are TGTGCCTGGAGTATAGCGGGAGGGCCGGTTGAGCAGTTCTTC. Its protein is CAWSIAGGPVEQFF.

The V gene is TRBV19, the J gene TRBJ2-1; D unresolved. The germline gives CDR1 LNHDA, CDR2 SQIVND (reference sequence). The ends were cut back, 5 bases at V and 0 bases at J, with 11 bases in the middle. The CDR3 spans 15 residues. The CDR3, as DNA: TGTGCCAGTAGTCACCCAAGGAGCTCCTACAATGAGCAGTTCTTC. It translates to CASSHPRSSYNEQFF. The full variable domain, in which reference TRBV19 and TRBJ2-1 provide the parts outside the CDR3, is DGGITQSPKYLFRKEGQNVTLSCEQNLNHDAMYWYRQDPGQGLRLIYYSQIVNDFQKGDIAEGYSVSREKKESFPLTVTSAQKNPTAFYLCASSHPRSSYNEQFFGPGTRLTVL.

The chain is built from TRBV19 and TRBJ2-1; perhaps TRBD2 as D (5 bases). The CDR3 is 11 residues long. Germline assignment: CDR1 LNHDA and CDR2 SQIVND (reference sequence). V lost 6 bases and J lost 8, with 8 bases in between. Written as DNA, the CDR3 is TGTGCCAGTAGGGAGGTTGATGAGCAGTTCTTC. Protein: CASREVDEQFF. The entire variable domain, with the rest obtained from reference TRBV19 and TRBJ2-1, is as follows: DGGITQSPKYLFRKEGQNVTLSCEQNLNHDAMYWYRQDPGQGLRLIYYSQIVNDFQKGDIAEGYSVSREKKESFPLTVTSAQKNPTAFYLCASREVDEQFFGPGTRLTVL.

This sequence joins TRBV11-2 and TRBJ1-6; D gene uncertain. This CDR3 has 15 residues. The V gene's germline CDR1 is SGHAT and CDR2 FQNNGV. Trimming shortened V by 5 bases and J by 4 bases, and 12 bases separated the two germline ends. The CDR3 reads CASSLGRMYNSPLHF. The CDR3 coding sequence is TGTGCCAGCAGCCTAGGGAGGATGTATAATTCACCCCTCCACTTT.

The chain uses TRBV7-2 and TRBJ2-1; D not resolved. V lost 5 bases, J lost 7 bases, and 12 bases lay in between. The CDR3 extends over 13 amino acids. Germline-derived CDR1 and CDR2 are SGHTA and FQGNSA. The CDR3 region has the DNA TGTGCCAGCAGCCAATACGCCGGGAATGAGCAGTTCTTC. It translates to CASSQYAGNEQFF.

The V and J genes are TRBV7-2 and TRBJ1-3; the D is unclear. This CDR3 is 12 amino acids long. Germline lookup yields CDR1 SGHTA and CDR2 FQGNSA. V was trimmed by 5 bases and J by 8 bases, leaving 10 bases between them. For the CDR3, the DNA is TGTGCCAGCAGCAAAAGCGCGGACACCATATATTTT. Translation gives CASSKSADTIYF.

The chain recombines TRBV4-2 with TRBJ2-7; D not resolved. CDR1 is LGHNA and CDR2 is YNFKEQ in the germline V gene. V lost 0 bases and J 4 bases, leaving 10 bases between the germline ends. CDR3 length equals 14 residues. CDR3 coding DNA: TGTGCCAGCAGCCAAGACACGGCGGATTACGAGCAGTACTTC. This sequence encodes CASSQDTADYEQYF.

The chain couples TRBV7-9 to TRBJ1-4; D not certain. Germline CDR1 is SEHNR and CDR2 is FQNEAQ (reference sequence). The V end was cut by 5 bases, the J end by 3 bases, with 10 bases between. This CDR3 has 14 residues. Here the CDR3 reads CASSQAPANEKLFF. The CDR3 nucleotides read TGTGCCAGCAGCCAAGCGCCTGCTAATGAAAAACTGTTTTTT.

The chain carries TRBV6-6 and TRBJ1-5; possibly TRBD1 for D (6 bases). The CDR3 has 15 amino acids. Germline values: CDR1 MNHNY, CDR2 SVGAGI (reference sequence). The V end lost 1 base, the J end lost 0 bases, and 7 bases lay between the germline ends. The CDR3 DNA sequence: TGTGCCAGCAGTTACTTAGGGGGTAGCAATCAGCCCCAGCATTTT. Its translation is CASSYLGGSNQPQHF.

This rearrangement joins TRBV4-1 to TRBJ2-7, with no clear D. Germline CDR1 is MGHRA and CDR2 is YSYEKL. V lost 3 bases to trimming and J lost 5 bases, with 8 bases between them. The CDR3 runs to 12 residues. The DNA for the CDR3 is TGCGCCAGCAGCCAGGGCGTCAACGAGCAGTACTTC. Translation: CASSQGVNEQYF.

With respect to this clone: The sample holds other DNA sequences that translate to the same CDR3. The chain couples TRBV6-1 to TRBJ2-7, with 11 bases fitting TRBD1. Germline trimming cut 1 base from V and 3 bases from J; bases unmatched to any gene: 2. The CDR3 runs 15 residues. CDR1 is MNHNS, CDR2 SASEGT, per germline. The CDR3: CASSEEGTGGYEQYF. The DNA of the CDR3 is TGTGCCAGCAGTGAAGAGGGGACAGGGGGCTACGAGCAGTACTTC.

This clone was counted a few times. The chain has TRBV9 and TRBJ2-3; 14 nucleotides line up with TRBD2. The germline gives CDR1 SGDLS, CDR2 YYNGEE. This CDR3 is 17 amino acids long. V was pared by 6 bases and J by 2 bases, with 8 bases of the junction left unmatched. CDR3 in DNA: TGTGCCAGCAACCAGGGGACTAGCGGGAGAAACACAGATACGCAGTATTTT. Its translation is CASNQGTSGRNTDTQYF. The full variable domain, rest sourced from reference TRBV9 and TRBJ2-3, is DSGVTQTPKHLITATGQRVTLRCSPRSGDLSVYWYQQSLDQGLQFLIQYYNGEERAKGNILERFSAQQFPDLHSELNLSSLELGDSALYFCASNQGTSGRNTDTQYFGPGTRLTVL.

This chain joins TRBV7-2 and TRBJ2-7, with D perhaps matching TRBD2 (6 bases). Germline V gene lookup returns CDR1 SGHTA and CDR2 FQGNSA. The CDR3 contains 14 residues. V was trimmed by 3 bases and J by 6 bases, leaving 15 bases between them. CDR3 sequence reads: CASSLASSRGEQYF. DNA for the CDR3: TGTGCCAGCAGCTTGGCCTCATCGCGGGGCGAGCAGTACTTC.

The chain carries TRBV7-9 and TRBJ1-6; D possibly corresponds to TRBD1 (5 bases). V shed 5 bases and J shed 5 bases, with 10 bases lying between them. The CDR3 has 14 amino acids. Germline V gene data show CDR1 as SEHNR and CDR2 as FQNEAQ (reference sequence). CDR3 coding DNA: TGTGCCAGCAGCCAAATAGGGGATAATTCACCCCTCCACTTT. Translated: CASSQIGDNSPLHF.

CDR3 sequence: CASTSGTLGADTQYF. As DNA, the CDR3 is TGTGCTTCAACTAGCGGGACCCTGGGCGCAGATACGCAGTATTTT. The rearrangement uses TRBV9 and TRBJ2-3, with TRBD2 identical over 10 bases. The CDR3 is 15 residues long. CDR1 is SGDLS, CDR2 YYNGEE, per germline.

This sequence joins TRBV11-2 and TRBJ1-1; tentative D call: TRBD1 (5 bases). The CDR3 runs to 14 residues. V was pared by 4 bases and J by 11 bases, with 20 bases between. Per the germline V gene, CDR1 is SGHAT and CDR2 is FQNNGV. CDR3 DNA sequence: TGTGCCAGCAGCTCGGTATCCGGAGGGGATAGTGCTTTCTTT. Translation gives CASSSVSGGDSAFF.

The chain joins TRBV7-9 to TRBJ2-1, with a tentative D call TRBD2 (6 bases). Germline V lookup: CDR1 SEHNR, CDR2 FQNEAQ (reference sequence). V shed 1 base and J shed 0 bases, with 13 bases lying between them. The CDR3 length is 17 residues. In nucleotides, the CDR3 is TGTGCCAGCAGCTTAGAACCGGCGGGAAGCTCCTACAATGAGCAGTTCTTC. Encoded protein: CASSLEPAGSSYNEQFF. Full variable domain (rest looked up from reference TRBV7-9 and TRBJ2-1): DTGVSQNPRHKITKRGQNVTFRCDPISEHNRLYWYRQTLGQGPEFLTYFQNEAQLEKSRLLSDRFSAERPKGSFSTLEIQRTEQGDSAMYLCASSLEPAGSSYNEQFFGPGTRLTVL.

The V call is TRBV9, the J call TRBJ1-1, with D possibly being TRBD1 (5 bases). This CDR3 region has 14 residues. The V end was cut by 4 bases, the J end by 3 bases, with 13 bases between. Germline assignment: CDR1 SGDLS and CDR2 YYNGEE. This CDR3 is CASSKQVGHTEAFF. The CDR3 bases are TGTGCCAGCAGCAAACAGGTGGGGCACACTGAAGCTTTCTTT.

The chain links TRBV19 to TRBJ2-1; D possibly corresponds to TRBD2 (6 bases). This CDR3 contains 12 residues. Germline values: CDR1 LNHDA, CDR2 SQIVND (reference sequence). V gave up 6 bases and J gave up 10 bases, with 13 bases separating them. The CDR3 sequence: CASRPRLGEQFF. CDR3 sequence (DNA): TGTGCCAGTAGGCCCCGACTAGGCGAGCAGTTCTTC.

The chain couples TRBV5-1 to TRBJ2-3, with D possibly TRBD2 on 7 matching bases. The length of the CDR3 is 14 residues. V gave up 5 bases and J gave up 3 bases, with 13 bases separating them. Germline V lookup: CDR1 SGHRS, CDR2 YFSETQ. CDR3 loop: CASRKGGGTDTQYF. As DNA, the CDR3 is TGCGCCAGCAGGAAGGGGGGAGGGACAGATACGCAGTATTTT. Full variable domain (outside the CDR3, taken from reference TRBV5-1 and TRBJ2-3): KAGVTQTPRYLIKTRGQQVTLSCSPISGHRSVSWYQQTPGQGLQFLFEYFSETQRNKGNFPGRFSGRQFSNSRSEMNVSTLELGDSALYLCASRKGGGTDTQYFGPGTRLTVL.

The rearrangement joins TRBV28 to TRBJ2-5, with TRBD1 matching 10 bases. This CDR3 is 15 amino acids long. Trimming took 2 bases from V and 7 from J; bases not matched to a gene: 7. Germline V gives CDR1 MDHEN, CDR2 SYDVKM. The CDR3 is CASSLGTGAYGTQYF. The CDR3 coding sequence is TGTGCCAGCAGTTTAGGGACAGGGGCCTATGGGACCCAGTACTTC.

This clone has only one observation. The chain uses TRBV11-2 and TRBJ1-3; D not certain. The CDR3 length is 12 residues. Germline CDR1 and CDR2: SGHAT and FQNNGV. V was cut by 1 base and J by 16 bases, with 14 bases left in between. The CDR3 DNA sequence: TGTGCCAGCAGCTTAGGGATGGGCTCGTGCTATTTT. Protein product: CASSLGMGSCYF.

J is TRBJ2-3 and V is TRBV7-2, with 7 positions matching TRBD2. This CDR3 has 15 amino acids. The germline V gene encodes CDR1 SGHTA and CDR2 FQGNSA. With V trimmed by 3 bases and J by 3 bases, 6 bases remained unmatched. This CDR3 reads CASSLGGEFTDTQYF. The CDR3 DNA sequence: TGTGCCAGCAGCTTGGGGGGGGAATTTACAGATACGCAGTATTTT.